These T cell receptor beta chains were read from a single sample in a study of cytomegalovirus exposure and HLA in healthy donors. Repertoires were generated with immunoSEQ multiplex PCR, while TCRdb's copy carries only in-frame clones and drops some. The sample holds approximately 140,000 clones, about four fifths seen once. The sample consisted of PBMCs. These receptors all come from a male donor in good health and CMV-seronegative. The CDR3 runs from the conserved cysteine through the conserved F or W. The D gene is left open where the match is weak. Size tells how often a clone was seen (once, few, many) or the class of an expanded clone, and some rows leave it out.

V	D	size	J	CDR3	DNA
TRBV9	TRBD2	.	TRBJ2-1	CASSVDWFSGGGNEQFF	TGTGCCAGCAGCGTAGACTGGTTTAGCGGGGGGGGGAATGAGCAGTTCTTC
TRBV7-2	TRBD2	once	TRBJ2-2	CASSLVLAGATNTGELFF	TGTGCCAGCAGCTTAGTACTAGCGGGAGCAACGAACACCGGGGAGCTGTTTTTT
TRBV5-1	TRBD1	.	TRBJ2-7	CASSLEGQGVAYEQYF	TGCGCCAGCAGCTTGGAGGGACAGGGGGTTGCCTACGAGCAGTACTTC
TRBV19	TRBD1	.	TRBJ2-5	CASSARDSRETQYF	TGTGCCAGTAGTGCCCGGGACAGCCGAGAGACCCAGTACTTC
TRBV2	.	.	TRBJ1-1	CASSPGTPEAFF	TGTGCCAGCAGTCCCGGGACACCTGAAGCTTTCTTT
TRBV6-5	TRBD1	few	TRBJ1-2	CASIQGQGRGYTF	TGTGCCAGCATCCAAGGACAGGGTCGCGGCTACACCTTC
TRBV6-1	TRBD1	.	TRBJ1-1	CASRQGLNTEAFF	TGTGCCAGTAGACAGGGGTTAAACACTGAAGCTTTCTTT
TRBV7-9	TRBD1	.	TRBJ2-7	CASSFRDRSSYEQYF	TGTGCCAGCAGCTTTAGGGACAGGAGCTCCTACGAGCAGTACTTC
TRBV11-2	.	.	TRBJ1-2	CASSLVGGPPAGYTF	TGTGCCAGCAGCTTAGTGGGAGGGCCACCTGCTGGCTACACCTTC
TRBV7-2	TRBD2	.	TRBJ2-3	CASSRGPLAGTDTQYF	TGTGCCAGCAGCCGGGGGCCACTAGCGGGAACAGATACGCAGTATTTT
TRBV29-1	.	.	TRBJ2-5	CSVARRGALQTQYF	TGCAGCGTCGCTCGACGGGGGGCCTTGCAGACCCAGTACTTC
TRBV4-1	.	.	TRBJ1-1	CASSPHTTFRGTEAFF	TGCGCCAGCAGCCCCCATACGACGTTTCGGGGCACTGAAGCTTTCTTT
TRBV27	TRBD2	.	TRBJ2-7	CASSSRLAGDSDEQYF	TGTGCCAGCAGTTCTCGACTAGCGGGAGATAGCGACGAGCAGTACTTC
TRBV7-2	TRBD1	.	TRBJ2-7	CASSQTGGIGYEQYF	TGTGCCAGCAGCCAAACAGGGGGAATCGGATACGAGCAGTACTTC
TRBV7-9	.	few	TRBJ1-6	CASSPKTGSNSPLHF	TGTGCCAGCAGCCCCAAGACAGGCAGCAATTCACCCCTCCACTTT
TRBV6-4	TRBD1	.	TRBJ2-1	CASRARQGYNEQFF	TGTGCCAGCAGAGCAAGACAGGGTTACAATGAGCAGTTCTTC
TRBV19	.	few	TRBJ1-1	CASRYLALAFF	TGTGCCAGTAGGTACTTAGCCCTGGCTTTCTTT
TRBV5-4	.	.	TRBJ1-1	CASSFPPTGRNTEAFF	TGTGCCAGCAGCTTCCCCCCCACAGGCAGGAACACTGAAGCTTTCTTT
TRBV30	.	.	TRBJ1-5	CAWTKTGFEPQHF	TGTGCCTGGACCAAGACAGGCTTTGAGCCCCAGCATTTT
TRBV2	.	.	TRBJ2-7	CASSVTQVAYEQYF	TGTGCCAGCAGTGTGACCCAGGTCGCATACGAGCAGTACTTC
TRBV7-2	TRBD2	.	TRBJ2-1	CASSLAASGGREQFF	TGTGCCAGCAGCTTAGCTGCTAGCGGGGGACGTGAGCAGTTCTTC
TRBV6-1	.	.	TRBJ2-7	CASSDRGRVPYEQYF	TGTGCCAGCAGTGACAGGGGCAGGGTACCCTACGAGCAGTACTTC
TRBV10-3	.	few	TRBJ2-1	CAISESTGSAHSSYNEQFF	TGTGCCATCAGTGAGTCGACGGGTAGCGCCCATAGCTCCTACAATGAGCAGTTCTTC
TRBV7-9	.	.	TRBJ1-5	CASSPGGSRQPQHF	TGTGCCAGCAGCCCCGGAGGGTCGCGTCAGCCCCAGCATTTT
TRBV5-5	TRBD1	.	TRBJ2-7	CASSFSTGGFYEQYF	TGTGCCAGCAGCTTTAGTACAGGGGGGTTCTACGAGCAGTACTTC